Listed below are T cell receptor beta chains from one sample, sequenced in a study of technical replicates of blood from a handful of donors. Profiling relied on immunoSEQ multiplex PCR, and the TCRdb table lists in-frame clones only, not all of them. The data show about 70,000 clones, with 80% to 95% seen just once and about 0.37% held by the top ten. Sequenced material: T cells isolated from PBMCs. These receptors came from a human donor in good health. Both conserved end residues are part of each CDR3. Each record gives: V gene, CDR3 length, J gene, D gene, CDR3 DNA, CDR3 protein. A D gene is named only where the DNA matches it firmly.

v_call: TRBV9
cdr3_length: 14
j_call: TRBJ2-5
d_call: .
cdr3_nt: TGTGCCAGCAGCGATTCAGGTCGCCAAGAGACCCAGTACTTC
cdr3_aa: CASSDSGRQETQYF

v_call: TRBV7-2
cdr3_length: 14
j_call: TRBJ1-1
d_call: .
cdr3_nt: TGTGCCAGCAGCTCACAGGCTATGAACACTGAAGCTTTCTTT
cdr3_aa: CASSSQAMNTEAFF

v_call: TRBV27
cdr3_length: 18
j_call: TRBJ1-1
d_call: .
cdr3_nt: TGTGCCAGCAGTTTAAGGGTGCGTGAGACAGTCTTTAACACTGAAGCTTTCTTT
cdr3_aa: CASSLRVRETVFNTEAFF

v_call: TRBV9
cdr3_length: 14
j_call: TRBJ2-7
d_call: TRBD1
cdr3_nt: TGTGCCAGCAGCGTCGGGCAGGGGGCGTACGAGCAGTACTTC
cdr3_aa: CASSVGQGAYEQYF

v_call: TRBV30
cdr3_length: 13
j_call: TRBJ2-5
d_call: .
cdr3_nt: TGTGCCTGGACAGGGGTGGATCTGAAGACCCAGTACTTC
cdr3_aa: CAWTGVDLKTQYF

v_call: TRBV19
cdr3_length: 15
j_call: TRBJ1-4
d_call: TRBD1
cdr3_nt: TGTGCCAGTAGTATCCTACAGGGGGCAAGCGAAAAACTGTTTTTT
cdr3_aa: CASSILQGASEKLFF

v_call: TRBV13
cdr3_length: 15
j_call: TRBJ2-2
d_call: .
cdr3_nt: TGTGCCAGCAGCGATGACACCTCGAACACCGGGGAGCTGTTTTTT
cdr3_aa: CASSDDTSNTGELFF

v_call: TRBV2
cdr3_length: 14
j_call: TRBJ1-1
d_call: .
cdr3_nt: TGTGCCAGCAGTGTTGTCAGACAGAACACTGAAGCTTTCTTT
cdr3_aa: CASSVVRQNTEAFF

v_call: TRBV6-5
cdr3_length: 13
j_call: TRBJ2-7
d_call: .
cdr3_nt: TGTGCCAGCAGTTTAACTGAAGCCTACGAGCAGTACTTC
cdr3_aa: CASSLTEAYEQYF

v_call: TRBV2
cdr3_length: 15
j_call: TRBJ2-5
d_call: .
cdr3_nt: TGTGCCAGCAGTGCCCGGGATCCCTACCAAGAGACCCAGTACTTC
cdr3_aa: CASSARDPYQETQYF

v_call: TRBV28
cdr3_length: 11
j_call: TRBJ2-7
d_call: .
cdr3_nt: TGTGCCAGCAGTTTCATAGACGAGCAGTACTTC
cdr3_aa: CASSFIDEQYF

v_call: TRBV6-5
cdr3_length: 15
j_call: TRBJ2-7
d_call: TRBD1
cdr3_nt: TGTGCCAGCAGGCCCAGGACAGGCCTGGGGACCGAGCAGTACTTC
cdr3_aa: CASRPRTGLGTEQYF

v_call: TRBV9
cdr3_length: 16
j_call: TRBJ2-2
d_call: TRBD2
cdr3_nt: TGTGCCAGCAGCGTGTCGCCGGGGAGGGCTGACGGGGAGCTGTTTTTT
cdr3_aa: CASSVSPGRADGELFF

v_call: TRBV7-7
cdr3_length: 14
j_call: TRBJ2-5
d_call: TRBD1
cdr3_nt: TGTGCCAGCAGCCCGTCAGGACAGGGGGAGACCCAGTACTTC
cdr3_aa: CASSPSGQGETQYF